A selection of T cell receptor beta chains follows, all from one sample in a study of control samples from healthy donors and cancer patients. Produced via immunoSEQ multiplex PCR; TCRdb's table is partial and in-frame only. The repertoire has 100,000 to 150,000 clones, around 87% of them found once; the top ten carry 2.9%. Sequenced material: blood. All receptors derive from a man aged 55-75 years in good health. The CDR3 runs from the conserved cysteine through the conserved F or W. Each record gives: CDR3 protein, CDR3 DNA, J gene, V gene, clone size, D gene. A D gene is named only where the DNA matches it firmly. The size entry is marked missing in some rows and otherwise reads once, few, many or a size class.

cdr3_aa: CASGGTPNQPQHF; cdr3_nt: TGTGCCAGCGGCGGGACACCCAATCAGCCCCAGCATTTT; j_call: TRBJ1-5; v_call: TRBV25-1; clone_size: .; d_call: .
cdr3_aa: CASSLATSGGGQETQYF; cdr3_nt: TGCGCCAGCAGCTTGGCGACTAGCGGGGGGGGCCAAGAGACCCAGTACTTC; j_call: TRBJ2-5; v_call: TRBV5-1; clone_size: .; d_call: TRBD2
cdr3_aa: CASSPYRVGEDGYTF; cdr3_nt: TGTGCCAGCAGCCCGTACAGGGTCGGGGAGGATGGCTACACCTTC; j_call: TRBJ1-2; v_call: TRBV7-2; clone_size: .; d_call: .
cdr3_aa: CASSRTGVGTDTQYF; cdr3_nt: TGCGCCAGCAGCCGGACAGGGGTTGGCACAGATACGCAGTATTTT; j_call: TRBJ2-3; v_call: TRBV5-1; clone_size: .; d_call: TRBD1
cdr3_aa: CASSYQGRGATEAFF; cdr3_nt: TGTGCCAGCAGTTACCAGGGGAGGGGGGCAACCGAAGCTTTCTTT; j_call: TRBJ1-1; v_call: TRBV6-5; clone_size: .; d_call: .
cdr3_aa: CASSLYAVGRETQYF; cdr3_nt: TGCGCCAGCAGCTTGTATGCGGTGGGTAGAGAGACCCAGTACTTC; j_call: TRBJ2-5; v_call: TRBV5-1; clone_size: .; d_call: .
cdr3_aa: CASSGPGARYGYTF; cdr3_nt: TGTGCCAGCAGCGGTCCGGGGGCGCGTTATGGCTACACCTTC; j_call: TRBJ1-2; v_call: TRBV5-6; clone_size: .; d_call: .
cdr3_aa: CAISFSGAYEQYF; cdr3_nt: TGTGCCATCAGTTTTTCGGGAGCCTACGAGCAGTACTTC; j_call: TRBJ2-7; v_call: TRBV10-3; clone_size: once; d_call: .
cdr3_aa: CASSVSAGAYTDTQYF; cdr3_nt: TGTGCCAGCAGCGTCTCAGCGGGAGCTTACACAGATACGCAGTATTTT; j_call: TRBJ2-3; v_call: TRBV9; clone_size: .; d_call: TRBD2
cdr3_aa: CASSQDRENQPQHF; cdr3_nt: TGTGCCAGCAGCCAAGATCGGGAGAACCAGCCCCAGCATTTT; j_call: TRBJ1-5; v_call: TRBV3-1/TRBV3-2; clone_size: .; d_call: .
cdr3_aa: CAWSVGFGTSEAFF; cdr3_nt: TGTGCCTGGAGTGTAGGGTTTGGCACCTCTGAAGCTTTCTTT; j_call: TRBJ1-1; v_call: TRBV30; clone_size: .; d_call: .
cdr3_aa: CASSSDRIYGYTF; cdr3_nt: TGTGCCAGCAGCTCCGACAGGATATATGGCTACACCTTC; j_call: TRBJ1-2; v_call: TRBV7-2; clone_size: .; d_call: .
cdr3_aa: CASSIERLALEQFF; cdr3_nt: TGTGCCAGTAGTATAGAGAGACTAGCACTTGAGCAGTTCTTC; j_call: TRBJ2-1; v_call: TRBV19; clone_size: .; d_call: TRBD2
cdr3_aa: CASSPGSYNEQFF; cdr3_nt: TGTGCCAGCAGCCCGGGCTCCTACAATGAGCAGTTCTTC; j_call: TRBJ2-1; v_call: TRBV12-3/TRBV12-4; clone_size: .; d_call: .
cdr3_aa: CASSDSGNTEAFF; cdr3_nt: TGCGCCAGCAGTGATAGCGGGAACACTGAAGCTTTCTTT; j_call: TRBJ1-1; v_call: TRBV10-1; clone_size: .; d_call: .
cdr3_aa: CATGTYYGYTF; cdr3_nt: TGTGCCACCGGGACCTATTATGGCTACACCTTC; j_call: TRBJ1-2; v_call: TRBV28; clone_size: few; d_call: .
cdr3_aa: CASSTSTGLLALYGYTF; cdr3_nt: TGTGCCAGTAGTACATCGACCGGACTGCTCGCCCTCTATGGCTACACCTTC; j_call: TRBJ1-2; v_call: TRBV19; clone_size: .; d_call: .
cdr3_aa: CASSPWEGNQPQHF; cdr3_nt: TGTGCCAGCAGTCCGTGGGAGGGCAATCAGCCCCAGCATTTT; j_call: TRBJ1-5; v_call: TRBV6-5; clone_size: .; d_call: .
cdr3_aa: CASSQVDLSNSPLHF; cdr3_nt: TGCGCCAGCAGCCAAGTCGACTTGTCGAATTCACCCCTCCACTTT; j_call: TRBJ1-6; v_call: TRBV4-3; clone_size: .; d_call: .
cdr3_aa: CASRRSQPQHF; cdr3_nt: TGTGCCAGCAGGCGGTCTCAGCCCCAGCATTTT; j_call: TRBJ1-5; v_call: TRBV2; clone_size: .; d_call: .
cdr3_aa: CAISESGQGISNTEAFF; cdr3_nt: TGTGCCATCAGTGAGTCCGGACAGGGGATATCAAACACTGAAGCTTTCTTT; j_call: TRBJ1-1; v_call: TRBV10-3; clone_size: .; d_call: TRBD1
cdr3_aa: CASRRGHERNQPQHF; cdr3_nt: TGTGCCAGTAGAAGGGGGCACGAGCGCAATCAGCCCCAGCATTTT; j_call: TRBJ1-5; v_call: TRBV28; clone_size: .; d_call: TRBD1
cdr3_aa: CSASGANYGYTF; cdr3_nt: TGCAGCGCCTCCGGGGCTAACTATGGCTACACCTTC; j_call: TRBJ1-2; v_call: TRBV29-1; clone_size: .; d_call: .
cdr3_aa: CASTEQNYGYTF; cdr3_nt: TGTGCCAGCACTGAACAGAACTATGGCTACACCTTC; j_call: TRBJ1-2; v_call: TRBV28; clone_size: .; d_call: .
cdr3_aa: CASSHEDSNNQPQHF; cdr3_nt: TGCGCCAGCAGCCATGAGGACAGTAACAATCAGCCCCAGCATTTT; j_call: TRBJ1-5; v_call: TRBV4-1; clone_size: .; d_call: .
cdr3_aa: CASSPQSGLAGSTDTQYF; cdr3_nt: TGTGCCAGCAGCCCTCAGAGTGGGCTAGCGGGCTCCACAGATACGCAGTATTTT; j_call: TRBJ2-3; v_call: TRBV11-2; clone_size: .; d_call: TRBD2
cdr3_aa: CASSLVPNEQFF; cdr3_nt: TGTGCCAGCAGCTTAGTCCCCAATGAGCAGTTCTTC; j_call: TRBJ2-1; v_call: TRBV11-2; clone_size: few; d_call: .
cdr3_aa: CASSLGRGSSTDTQYF; cdr3_nt: TGTGCCAGCAGCTTAGGGCGGGGCTCCAGCACAGATACGCAGTATTTT; j_call: TRBJ2-3; v_call: TRBV7-7; clone_size: medium-sized; d_call: .
cdr3_aa: CASSHRWQETQYF; cdr3_nt: TGTGCCAGCAGCCATCGGTGGCAAGAGACCCAGTACTTC; j_call: TRBJ2-5; v_call: TRBV11-1; clone_size: .; d_call: .
cdr3_aa: CASSQDWGFSYNSPLHF; cdr3_nt: TGCGCCAGCAGCCAAGATTGGGGGTTCTCCTATAATTCACCCCTCCACTTT; j_call: TRBJ1-6; v_call: TRBV4-1; clone_size: .; d_call: .